The TCR beta chain described here comes from a study of T cell responses to AZD1222 COVID-19 vaccine. Study information: It was second doses at about 4 or about 12 weeks that were pooled. General observations from the study: Clonal diversity was possibly underestimated, and the donors were mostly white British, with more females. Regions 160-218 and 743-854 dominated among vaccine-associated CD4 TCRs spanning spike. After two AZD1222 doses, spike-specific TCR breadth and depth rose versus day 0.

Germline V gene data show CDR1 as SEHNR and CDR2 as FQNEAQ (reference sequence). The V end was cut by 0 bases, the J end by 6 bases, with 12 bases between. The CDR3 is 15 residues long. The repertoire was sequenced with immunoSEQ multiplex PCR; TCRdb's copy has only in-frame clones and lacks some. This table has tens of thousands of clones, roughly 89% appearing once. This clone was picked up one time. The antigen remains undetermined. The TCR originated in an adult in good health. Sequenced material: peripheral blood, taken on day 0 of AZD1222 vaccination. The chain couples TRBV7-9 to TRBJ2-1; D may correspond to TRBD1 or TRBD2 (5 bases each). CDR3 nucleotide sequence: TGTGCCAGCAGCTTAGCTCGGGACCGCCTCAATGAGCAGTTCTTC. This sequence encodes CASSLARDRLNEQFF.